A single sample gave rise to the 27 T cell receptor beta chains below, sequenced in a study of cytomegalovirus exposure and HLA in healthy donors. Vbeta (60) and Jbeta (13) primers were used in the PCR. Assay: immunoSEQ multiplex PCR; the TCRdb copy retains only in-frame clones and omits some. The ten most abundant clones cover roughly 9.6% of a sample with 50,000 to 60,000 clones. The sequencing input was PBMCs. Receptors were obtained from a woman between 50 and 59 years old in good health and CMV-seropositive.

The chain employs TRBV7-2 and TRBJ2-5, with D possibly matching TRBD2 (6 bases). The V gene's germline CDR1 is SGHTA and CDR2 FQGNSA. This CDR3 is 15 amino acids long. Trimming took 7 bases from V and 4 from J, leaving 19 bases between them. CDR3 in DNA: TGTGCCAGCACTAACACCCCGGCGGGGCGAGAGACCCAGTACTTC. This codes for CASTNTPAGRETQYF.

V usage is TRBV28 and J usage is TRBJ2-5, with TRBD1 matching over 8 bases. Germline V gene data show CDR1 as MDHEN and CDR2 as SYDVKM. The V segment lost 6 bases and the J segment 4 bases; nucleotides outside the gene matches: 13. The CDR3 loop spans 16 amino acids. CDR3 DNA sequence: TGTGCCAGCAGGTTCGCAGGGGGACAGGCCGGAGAGACCCAGTACTTC. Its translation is CASRFAGGQAGETQYF.

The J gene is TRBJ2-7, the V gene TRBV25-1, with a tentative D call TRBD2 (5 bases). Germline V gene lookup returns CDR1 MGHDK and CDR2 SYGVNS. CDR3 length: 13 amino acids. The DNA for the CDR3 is TGTGCAGTAAAAGCGGAGGCGCCCTACGAGCAGTACTTC. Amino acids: CAVKAEAPYEQYF.

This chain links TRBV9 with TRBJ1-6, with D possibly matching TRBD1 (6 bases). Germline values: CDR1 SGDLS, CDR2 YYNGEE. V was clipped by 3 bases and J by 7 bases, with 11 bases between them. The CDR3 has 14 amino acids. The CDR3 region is CASSETGDNSPLHF. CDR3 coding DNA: TGTGCCAGCAGCGAGACAGGAGACAATTCACCCCTCCACTTT.

The chain's CDR3 is CASSPQGADEQFF. The CDR3 DNA reads TGTGCCAGCTCACCACAGGGGGCGGATGAGCAGTTCTTC. The genes are TRBV18 and TRBJ2-1; 7 bases map to TRBD1. Looked up from germline, CDR1 is KGHSH and CDR2 is LQKENI. The CDR3 is made up of 13 amino acids. Trimming cost V 1 base and J 8 bases; bases outside gene matches: 2.

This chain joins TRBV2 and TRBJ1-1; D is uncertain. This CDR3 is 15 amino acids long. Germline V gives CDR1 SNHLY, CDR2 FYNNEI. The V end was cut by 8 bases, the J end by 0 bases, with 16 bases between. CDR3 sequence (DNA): TGTGCCAGCTCTAGGCCAAGCGGCATGAACACTGAAGCTTTCTTT. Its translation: CASSRPSGMNTEAFF. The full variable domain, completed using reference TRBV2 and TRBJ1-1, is EPEVTQTPSHQVTQMGQEVILRCVPISNHLYFYWYRQILGQKVEFLVSFYNNEISEKSEIFDDQFSVERPDGSNFTLKIRSTKLEDSAMYFCASSRPSGMNTEAFFGQGTRLTVV.

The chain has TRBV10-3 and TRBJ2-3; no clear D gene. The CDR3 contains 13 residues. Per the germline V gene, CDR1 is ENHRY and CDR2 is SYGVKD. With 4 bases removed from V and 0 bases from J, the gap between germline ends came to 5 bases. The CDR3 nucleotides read TGTGCCATCAGTGTTCCTAGCACAGATACGCAGTATTTT. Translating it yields CAISVPSTDTQYF.

The chain's CDR3 is CASSEEFSVGANVLTF. CDR3 nucleotides: TGTGCCAGCAGTGAAGAATTCTCCGTGGGGGCCAACGTCCTGACTTTC. This chain links TRBV6-1 with TRBJ2-6; no reliable D call. Trimming took 1 base from V and 4 from J, leaving 11 bases between them. The germline CDR1 and CDR2 sequences are MNHNS and SASEGT. The CDR3 has 16 amino acids.

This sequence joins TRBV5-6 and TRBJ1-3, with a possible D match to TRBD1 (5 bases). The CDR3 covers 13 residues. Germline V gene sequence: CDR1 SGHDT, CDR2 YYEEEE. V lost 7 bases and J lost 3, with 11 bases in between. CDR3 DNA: TGTGCCAGCTCGTGGGGCAGTGGAAACACCATATATTTT. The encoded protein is CASSWGSGNTIYF.

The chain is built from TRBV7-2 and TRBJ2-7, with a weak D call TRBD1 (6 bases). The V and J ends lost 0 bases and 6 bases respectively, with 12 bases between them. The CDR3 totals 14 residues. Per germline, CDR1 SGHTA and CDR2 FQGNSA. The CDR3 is CASSLAFAGAEQYF. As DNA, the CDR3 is TGTGCCAGCAGCTTAGCTTTTGCAGGGGCCGAGCAGTACTTC.

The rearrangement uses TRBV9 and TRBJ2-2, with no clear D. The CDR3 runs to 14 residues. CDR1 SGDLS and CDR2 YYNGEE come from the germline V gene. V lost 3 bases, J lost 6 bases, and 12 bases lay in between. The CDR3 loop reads CASSAIVSAGELFF. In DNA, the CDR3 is TGTGCCAGCAGCGCTATAGTATCCGCCGGGGAGCTGTTTTTT.

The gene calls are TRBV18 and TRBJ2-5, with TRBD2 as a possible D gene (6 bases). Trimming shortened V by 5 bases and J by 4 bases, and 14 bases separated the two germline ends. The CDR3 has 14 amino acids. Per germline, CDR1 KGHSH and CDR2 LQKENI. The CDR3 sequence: CASSKSTGGETQYF. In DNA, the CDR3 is TGTGCCAGCTCAAAGTCCACCGGGGGAGAGACCCAGTACTTC.

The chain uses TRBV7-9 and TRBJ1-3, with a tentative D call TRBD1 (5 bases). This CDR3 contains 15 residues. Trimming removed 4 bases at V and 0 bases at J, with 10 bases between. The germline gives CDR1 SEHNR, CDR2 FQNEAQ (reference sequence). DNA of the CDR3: TGTGCCAGCAGCTCACAGGTTTACTCTGGAAACACCATATATTTT. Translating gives CASSSQVYSGNTIYF.

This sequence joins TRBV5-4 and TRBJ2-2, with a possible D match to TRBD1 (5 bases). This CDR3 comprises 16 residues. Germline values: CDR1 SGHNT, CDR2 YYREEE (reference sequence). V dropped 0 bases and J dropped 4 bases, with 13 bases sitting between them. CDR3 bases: TGTGCCAGCAGCTTGGTGGACAAAGGCCGCACCGGGGAGCTGTTTTTT. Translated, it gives CASSLVDKGRTGELFF.

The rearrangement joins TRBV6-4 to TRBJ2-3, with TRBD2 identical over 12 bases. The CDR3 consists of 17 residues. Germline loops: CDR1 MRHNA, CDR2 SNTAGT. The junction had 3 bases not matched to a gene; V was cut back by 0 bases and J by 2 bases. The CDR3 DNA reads TGTGCCAGCAGTGACTCGCGACTAGCGGGGGACACAGATACGCAGTATTTT. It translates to CASSDSRLAGDTDTQYF.

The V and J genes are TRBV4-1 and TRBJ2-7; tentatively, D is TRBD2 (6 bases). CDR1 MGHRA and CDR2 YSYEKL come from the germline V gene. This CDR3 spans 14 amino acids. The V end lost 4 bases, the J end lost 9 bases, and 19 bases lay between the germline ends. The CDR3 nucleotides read TGCGCCAGCAGCCTCGACGGGGGACCGGGTGGGCAGTACTTC. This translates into CASSLDGGPGGQYF.

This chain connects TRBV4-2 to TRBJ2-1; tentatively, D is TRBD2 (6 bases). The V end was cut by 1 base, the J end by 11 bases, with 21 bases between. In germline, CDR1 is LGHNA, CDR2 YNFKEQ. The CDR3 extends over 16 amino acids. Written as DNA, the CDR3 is TGTGCCAGCAGCCAAGCCCATTGGAGCGGGCTCCCCCAGCAGTTCTTC. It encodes CASSQAHWSGLPQQFF.

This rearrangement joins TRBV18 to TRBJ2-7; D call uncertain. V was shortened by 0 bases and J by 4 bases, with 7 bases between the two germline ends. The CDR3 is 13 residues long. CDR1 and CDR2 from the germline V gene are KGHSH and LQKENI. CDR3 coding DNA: TGTGCCAGCTCACCACCAGCCCGTTACGAGCAGTACTTC. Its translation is CASSPPARYEQYF.

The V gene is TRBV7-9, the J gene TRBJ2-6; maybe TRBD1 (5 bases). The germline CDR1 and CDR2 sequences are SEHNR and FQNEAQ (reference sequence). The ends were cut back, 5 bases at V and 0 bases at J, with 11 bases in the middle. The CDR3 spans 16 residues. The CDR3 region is CASSPPTGSGANVLTF. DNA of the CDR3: TGTGCCAGCAGCCCACCCACAGGCTCTGGGGCCAACGTCCTGACTTTC.

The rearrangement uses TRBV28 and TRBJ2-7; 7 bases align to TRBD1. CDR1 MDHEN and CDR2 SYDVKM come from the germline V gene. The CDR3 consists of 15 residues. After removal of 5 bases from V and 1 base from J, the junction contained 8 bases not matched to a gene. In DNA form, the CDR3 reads TGTGCCAGCAGTCCCGGGACAGCTGTATCCTACGAGCAGTACTTC. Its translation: CASSPGTAVSYEQYF.

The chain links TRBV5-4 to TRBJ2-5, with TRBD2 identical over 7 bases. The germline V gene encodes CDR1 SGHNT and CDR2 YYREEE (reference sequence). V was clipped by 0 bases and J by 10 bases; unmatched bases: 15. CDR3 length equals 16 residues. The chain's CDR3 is CASSLGYVQASGGQYF. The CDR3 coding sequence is TGTGCCAGCAGCTTGGGGTACGTCCAGGCGTCGGGGGGCCAGTACTTC.

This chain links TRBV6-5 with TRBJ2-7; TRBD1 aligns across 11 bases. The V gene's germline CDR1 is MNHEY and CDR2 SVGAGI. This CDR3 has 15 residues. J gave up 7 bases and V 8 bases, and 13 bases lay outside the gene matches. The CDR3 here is CASAITGQGASEQYF. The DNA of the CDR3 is TGTGCCAGCGCGATAACCGGACAGGGGGCGAGTGAGCAGTACTTC.

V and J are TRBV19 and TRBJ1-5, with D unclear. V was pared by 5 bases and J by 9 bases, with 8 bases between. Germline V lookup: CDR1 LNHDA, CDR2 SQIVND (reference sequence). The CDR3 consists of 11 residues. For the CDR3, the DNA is TGTGCCAGTAGTGACCGGGGGCCCCAGCATTTT. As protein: CASSDRGPQHF. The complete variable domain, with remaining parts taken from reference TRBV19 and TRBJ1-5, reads DGGITQSPKYLFRKEGQNVTLSCEQNLNHDAMYWYRQDPGQGLRLIYYSQIVNDFQKGDIAEGYSVSREKKESFPLTVTSAQKNPTAFYLCASSDRGPQHFGDGTRLSIL.

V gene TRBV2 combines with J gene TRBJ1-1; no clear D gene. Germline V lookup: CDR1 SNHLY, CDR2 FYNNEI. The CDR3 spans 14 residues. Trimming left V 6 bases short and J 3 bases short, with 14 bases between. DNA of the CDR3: TGTGCCAGCAGAGACTACAACGAGGACACTGAAGCTTTCTTT. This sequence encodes CASRDYNEDTEAFF.

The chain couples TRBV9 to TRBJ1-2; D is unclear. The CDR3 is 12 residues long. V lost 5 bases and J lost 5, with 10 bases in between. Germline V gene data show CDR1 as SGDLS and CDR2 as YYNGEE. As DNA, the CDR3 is TGTGCCAGCAGTTTAGAGGGTTATGGCTACACCTTC. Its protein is CASSLEGYGYTF.

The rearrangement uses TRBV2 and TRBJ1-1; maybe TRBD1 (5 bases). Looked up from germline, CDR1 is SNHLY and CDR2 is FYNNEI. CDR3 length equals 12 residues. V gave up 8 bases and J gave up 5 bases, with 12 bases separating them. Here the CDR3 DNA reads TGTGCCAGCGGCGGGGGGGAGACTGAAGCTTTCTTT. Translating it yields CASGGGETEAFF.

CDR3 sequence reads: CASSTEYGNEKLFF. The DNA for the CDR3 is TGTGCCAGCAGTACGGAGTACGGTAATGAAAAACTGTTTTTT. The chain uses TRBV6-5 and TRBJ1-4, with D hard to call. Looked up from germline, CDR1 is MNHEY and CDR2 is SVGAGI. Trimming left V 5 bases short and J 4 bases short, with 11 bases between. The CDR3 is made up of 14 amino acids.